The 16 T cell receptor beta chains in this list originate from one sample, sequenced in a study of graft-versus-host responses after intestinal transplantation. Data came from immunoSEQ multiplex PCR; TCRdb stores just in-frame clones and leaves some out. The table includes approximately 70,000 clones, approximately 87% detected once. Antigens of these TCRs are unknown. This material consisted of unstimulated CD4+ T cells sorted from spleen or lymph node cells, taken before transplant. The receptor set was obtained from a human donor who was the organ donor for an intestinal transplant.

The chain uses TRBV28 and TRBJ1-1; perhaps TRBD1 as D (5 bases). The CDR3 is 13 amino acids. Trimming removed 2 bases at V and 1 base at J, with 5 bases between. The V gene's germline CDR1 is MDHEN and CDR2 SYDVKM. CDR3 nucleotides: TGTGCCAGCAGTTTAGACAGGAACACTGAAGCTTTCTTT. Translated: CASSLDRNTEAFF.

This clone came up once. This chain uses TRBV20-1 with TRBJ2-7, with D perhaps matching TRBD2 (6 bases). Germline assignment: CDR1 DFQATT and CDR2 SNEGSKA (reference sequence). Deletions cut 3 bases from V and 5 bases from J, with 8 bases between. This CDR3 spans 11 amino acids. CDR3 region: CSARGLDEQYV. The CDR3 DNA follows: TGCAGTGCTAGGGGACTGGACGAGCAGTACGTC.

The chain uses TRBV2 and TRBJ2-7; 10 bases line up with TRBD1. From germline, CDR1 is SNHLY and CDR2 FYNNEI. Trimming at V came to 8 bases and at J to 3 bases, leaving 7 bases not matched to a gene. This CDR3 spans 14 amino acids. The CDR3 region has the DNA TGTGCCAGCCAGTTTGGACAGGGGGGCTACGAGCAGTACGTC. It is translated as CASQFGQGGYEQYV.

The chain carries TRBV9 and TRBJ2-3, with 8 nucleotides matching TRBD2. The CDR3 is made up of 16 amino acids. The trim removed 0 bases at V and 2 bases at J, leaving 5 bases unmatched. CDR1 SGDLS and CDR2 YYNGEE come from the germline V gene. The CDR3 reads CASSVASGGNTDTQYF. Written as DNA, the CDR3 is TGTGCCAGCAGCGTAGCTTCGGGGGGGAACACAGATACGCAGTATTTT. Full variable domain (outside the CDR3, taken from reference TRBV9 and TRBJ2-3): DSGVTQTPKHLITATGQRVTLRCSPRSGDLSVYWYQQSLDQGLQFLIQYYNGEERAKGNILERFSAQQFPDLHSELNLSSLELGDSALYFCASSVASGGNTDTQYFGPGTRLTVL.

The count of this clone is one. The rearrangement joins TRBV7-9 to TRBJ2-5; 9 bases match TRBD1. Germline assignment: CDR1 SEHNR and CDR2 FQNEAQ (reference sequence). Unmatched junction bases numbered 8, after V lost 1 base and J lost 5 bases. CDR3 length: 16 residues. The CDR3 nucleotides are TGTGCCAGCAGCTTAGGTGACAGGGGGAATGCGGAGACCCAGTACTTC. Translating gives CASSLGDRGNAETQYF.

The V and J genes are TRBV5-1 and TRBJ1-5, with D maybe TRBD1 (6 bases). This CDR3 contains 15 residues. Germline V gives CDR1 SGHRS, CDR2 YFSETQ. Trimming stripped 0 bases from V and 3 bases from J, with 10 bases between. The CDR3 nucleotides are TGCGCCAGCAGCTTGGAGGGGGGGCTCAATCAGCCCCAGCATTTT. It translates to CASSLEGGLNQPQHF.

The V gene is TRBV9, the J gene TRBJ1-6; D is ambiguous. CDR1 and CDR2 from the germline V gene are SGDLS and YYNGEE. V gave up 4 bases and J gave up 4 bases, with 9 bases separating them. The CDR3 loop spans 14 amino acids. The CDR3 is CASSRSTYNSPLHF. As DNA, the CDR3 is TGTGCCAGCAGCCGTAGTACTTATAATTCACCCCTCCACTTT.

The chain links TRBV12-5 to TRBJ1-6, with 7 bases identical to TRBD1. The CDR3 runs to 13 residues. Germline loops: CDR1 LGHNT, CDR2 FRNRAP. Germline trimming cut 7 bases from V and 9 bases from J; bases unmatched to any gene: 6. CDR3 residues: CASALRQGSPLHF. The DNA of the CDR3 is TGTGCTAGTGCCCTTCGACAGGGTTCACCCCTCCACTTT.

The chain uses TRBV6-5 and TRBJ1-2, with TRBD1 matching 7 bases. Germline trimming cut 0 bases from V and 4 bases from J; bases unmatched to any gene: 8. CDR3 length equals 16 residues. Per germline, CDR1 MNHEY and CDR2 SVGAGI. Here the CDR3 reads CASSYSKGQSSYGYTF. For the CDR3, the DNA is TGTGCCAGCAGTTACTCGAAGGGACAGTCCTCCTATGGCTACACCTTC.

V and J are TRBV29-1 and TRBJ2-2; 9 bases map to TRBD2. Germline V gene data show CDR1 as SQVTM and CDR2 as ANQGSEA. The CDR3 runs to 14 residues. The V segment lost 5 bases and the J segment 2 bases; nucleotides outside the gene matches: 3. CDR3 region: CSVRAGGNTGELFF. CDR3 DNA: TGCAGCGTTCGAGCGGGGGGCAACACCGGGGAGCTGTTTTTT.

This chain links TRBV9 with TRBJ1-5; unclear D gene. The germline CDR1 and CDR2 sequences are SGDLS and YYNGEE. Between the trimmed V and J ends, which lost 1 base and 0 bases, there was a span of 2 bases. The CDR3 covers 13 residues. CDR3 in DNA: TGTGCCAGCAGCGTACATAGCAATCAGCCCCAGCATTTT. Translating gives CASSVHSNQPQHF.

The gene calls are TRBV30 and TRBJ1-1, with 7 nucleotides matching TRBD1. V trimming: 3 bases; J trimming: 1 base; junction bases outside the gene matches: 2. The CDR3 runs to 13 residues. CDR1 is GTSNPN, CDR2 SVGIG, per germline (reference sequence). The CDR3 sequence: CAWRTGANTEAFF. The CDR3 bases are TGTGCCTGGAGAACAGGGGCGAACACTGAAGCTTTCTTT. The full variable domain, rest sourced from reference TRBV30 and TRBJ1-1, is SQTIHQWPATLVQPVGSPLSLECTVEGTSNPNLYWYRQAAGRGLQLLFYSVGIGQISSEVPQNLSASRPQDRQFILSSKKLLLSDSGFYLCAWRTGANTEAFFGQGTRLTVV.

The chain combines TRBV28 with TRBJ2-4; 7 bases are a match to TRBD1. This CDR3 is 15 amino acids long. Germline V CDR1 and CDR2: MDHEN, SYDVKM. Losses at the gene ends were 8 bases for V and 2 bases for J; bases not matched to a gene: 9. The CDR3: CASSNGGQSKNIQYF. The CDR3 DNA reads TGTGCCAGCTCAAATGGGGGACAGTCCAAAAACATTCAGTACTTC.

The chain links TRBV27 to TRBJ1-2; unclear D gene. This CDR3 is 13 amino acids long. Germline V gene data show CDR1 as MNHEY and CDR2 as SMNVEV (reference sequence). The germline V and J ends were trimmed by 5 bases and 4 bases, with 11 bases remaining between them. This CDR3 reads CASSPQFLYGYTF. DNA of the CDR3: TGTGCCAGCAGTCCCCAGTTCCTCTATGGCTACACCTTC.

The chain combines TRBV25-1 with TRBJ2-2, with 10 bases fitting TRBD1. With 0 bases clipped from V and 4 bases from J, the junction kept 2 bases outside the gene matches. The V gene's germline CDR1 is MGHDK and CDR2 SYGVNS. The CDR3 is made up of 16 amino acids. The CDR3 nucleotides read TGTGCCAGCAGTGAATATAGGACAGGGGGCACCGGGGAGCTGTTTTTT. Its translation is CASSEYRTGGTGELFF. The full variable domain, completed using reference TRBV25-1 and TRBJ2-2, is EADIYQTPRYLVIGTGKKITLECSQTMGHDKMYWYQQDPGMELHLIHYSYGVNSTEKGDLSSESTVSRIRTEHFPLTLESARPSHTSQYLCASSEYRTGGTGELFFGEGSRLTVL.

V and J are TRBV6-5 and TRBJ1-5; D not resolved. The CDR3 covers 15 residues. Looked up from germline, CDR1 is MNHEY and CDR2 is SVGAGI. Deletions cut 7 bases from V and 5 bases from J, with 18 bases between. CDR3 amino acids: CASKRKSGGHQPQHF. In DNA, the CDR3 is TGTGCCAGCAAAAGAAAAAGCGGAGGACATCAGCCCCAGCATTTT.